These 22 T cell receptor beta chains were sequenced from one sample in a study of human T cells and chemical hapten exposure. TCRdb reprocessed the RACE reads via MiXCR and lists one record per CDR3 protein. The sample carries 180,000 or so distinct CDR3 sequences, about 14% recorded once. The time point: patch test 1, 2 weeks after DPC sensitization. Sample treatment: therapeutic diphenylcyclopropenone sensitization with weekly scalp DPC. The source material was whole blood, sampled in connection with sensitization to the hapten diphenylcyclopropenone (DPC). The source of these receptors is a woman aged 25 to 39 with alopecia areata. Some clones in this sample may be carry-over from other donors' samples.

This clonotype came up many times. The chain combines TRBV4-3 with TRBJ2-3; the D gene is possibly TRBD2 (7 bases). CDR3 length equals 15 residues. Trimming cost V 4 bases and J 5 bases, with 16 bases left between them. Looked up from germline, CDR1 is LGHNA and CDR2 is YSLEER. CDR3 amino acids: CASSRSGGGQDTQYF. CDR3 nucleotide sequence: TGCGCCAGCAGCCGCTCGGGCGGGGGCCAAGATACGCAGTATTTT.

This clonotype was observed many times. This sequence joins TRBV14 and TRBJ1-2, with D possibly matching TRBD1 (6 bases). Germline V gene lookup returns CDR1 SGHDN and CDR2 FVKESK. This CDR3 is built from 14 residues. V lost 2 bases and J lost 2, with 9 bases in between. The DNA for the CDR3 is TGTGCCAGCAGCCAATATCAGGGGAACTATGGCTACACCTTC. This encodes CASSQYQGNYGYTF.

This clonotype has ten or more counts. The chain carries TRBV29-1 and TRBJ2-1, with D perhaps TRBD1 (6 bases). The V gene's germline CDR1 is SQVTM and CDR2 ANQGSEA. CDR3 length: 13 residues. V lost 1 base, J lost 9 bases, and 13 bases lay in between. The CDR3 sequence is CSVEGQAAPEQFF. CDR3 bases: TGCAGCGTTGAAGGACAGGCCGCCCCTGAGCAGTTCTTC.

This clonotype was seen at least ten times. This sequence joins TRBV11-2 and TRBJ2-2; 9 nucleotides line up with TRBD2. CDR3 length: 17 amino acids. Germline V gene sequence: CDR1 SGHAT, CDR2 FQNNGV. V lost 4 bases and J lost 4; bases outside the gene matches: 10. CDR3 coding DNA: TGTGCCAGCAGCTCCCCACTAGCGGGCCGAAGCACCGGGGAGCTGTTTTTT. This sequence encodes CASSSPLAGRSTGELFF.

This clonotype turned up a few times. This sequence joins TRBV3-1 and TRBJ1-5; the D gene is possibly TRBD1 (6 bases). Germline V gene data show CDR1 as LGHDT and CDR2 as YNNKEL (reference sequence). This CDR3 has 15 amino acids. V was cut by 5 bases and J by 2 bases, with 13 bases left in between. Here the CDR3 DNA reads TGTGCCAGCAGCACAGGGACGAGCGGCAATCAGCCCCAGCATTTT. Amino acids: CASSTGTSGNQPQHF.

This clonotype was seen more than once but under ten times. The rearrangement uses TRBV7-2 and TRBJ2-5, with 7 bases fitting TRBD1. V lost 4 bases, J lost 5 bases, and 4 bases stayed unmatched. The V gene's germline CDR1 is SGHTA and CDR2 FQGNSA. This CDR3 spans 13 amino acids. CDR3 DNA sequence: TGTGCCAGCAGCTCTGACAGGGTGGAGACCCAGTACTTC. It yields the protein CASSSDRVETQYF.

The chain employs TRBV6-5 and TRBJ2-7, with a possible D match to TRBD1 (6 bases). Per germline, CDR1 MNHEY and CDR2 SVGAGI. Trimming took off 6 bases at V and 1 base at J, with 13 bases between the two ends. The CDR3 contains 14 residues. The CDR3 coding sequence is TGTGCCAGCAGCCCTAGACAGGAATCCTACGAGCAGTACTTC. Translating it yields CASSPRQESYEQYF.

In this sample, this clonotype turned up many times. The chain combines TRBV29-1 with TRBJ1-4, with D perhaps TRBD1 (5 bases). The CDR3 totals 12 residues. Per germline, CDR1 SQVTM and CDR2 ANQGSEA. Trimming took off 6 bases at V and 8 bases at J, with 13 bases between the two ends. CDR3 in DNA: TGCAGCGTAGGGCAGGGAGGGGAAAAACTGTTTTTT. This encodes CSVGQGGEKLFF.

In its sample, this clonotype was seen many times. The chain recombines TRBV3-1 with TRBJ1-1; D remains ambiguous. Germline V lookup: CDR1 LGHDT, CDR2 YNNKEL (reference sequence). This CDR3 is built from 15 residues. V was pared by 0 bases and J by 4 bases, with 12 bases between. The CDR3 loop reads CASSQDLVSTTEAFF. In DNA form, the CDR3 reads TGTGCCAGCAGCCAAGATTTGGTGTCTACCACTGAAGCTTTCTTT.

This clonotype was found many times. The chain uses TRBV10-1 and TRBJ2-3; the D gene is possibly TRBD2 (6 bases). The CDR3 spans 14 residues. CDR1 is WNHNN, CDR2 SYGVQD, per germline (reference sequence). V was shortened by 0 bases and J by 3 bases, with 7 bases between the two germline ends. CDR3 amino acids: CASSESRGTDTQYF. Here the CDR3 DNA reads TGCGCCAGCAGTGAGTCGCGGGGTACAGATACGCAGTATTTT.

The chain employs TRBV6-5 and TRBJ1-1; D is perhaps TRBD1 (5 bases). Trimming removed 0 bases from V and 1 base from J, with 9 bases in between. The CDR3 sequence is 15 residues long. Germline CDR1 MNHEY, CDR2 SVGAGI. Here the CDR3 DNA reads TGTGCCAGCAGTTACTCCGGGGCTTCGAACACTGAAGCTTTCTTT. Its protein is CASSYSGASNTEAFF.

The chain combines TRBV30 with TRBJ2-5; D remains ambiguous. V gave up 1 base and J gave up 4 bases, with 16 bases separating them. Germline CDR1 reads GTSNPN; CDR2 reads SVGIG (reference sequence). This CDR3 region has 15 residues. CDR3 coding DNA: TGTGCCTGGAGTGCCCTTAGGGCCCGGAGAGAGACCCAGTACTTC. Its translation is CAWSALRARRETQYF.

This clonotype was seen more than once but under ten times. The gene calls are TRBV9 and TRBJ2-2; D is possibly TRBD2 (7 bases). Germline assignment: CDR1 SGDLS and CDR2 YYNGEE. The CDR3 spans 20 residues. The V and J ends lost 2 bases and 2 bases respectively, with 25 bases between them. CDR3 sequence reads: CASSVQPLRPGGYNTGELFF. The DNA of the CDR3 is TGTGCCAGCAGCGTCCAGCCGCTTAGACCGGGGGGCTATAACACCGGGGAGCTGTTTTTT.

Only a few counts were recorded for this clonotype. The chain links TRBV29-1 to TRBJ2-1; 9 bases align to TRBD2. The CDR3 runs to 14 residues. Germline V gene lookup returns CDR1 SQVTM and CDR2 ANQGSEA. Unmatched junction bases numbered 10, after V lost 7 bases and J lost 6 bases. CDR3 amino acids: CSAGASGAGNEQFF. CDR3 DNA sequence: TGCAGCGCCGGGGCTAGCGGGGCGGGCAATGAGCAGTTCTTC.

This clonotype has more than one count but fewer than ten. The chain recombines TRBV28 with TRBJ1-4; TRBD1 matches at 9 bases. V lost 4 bases, J lost 13 bases, and 1 base stayed unmatched. The germline V gene encodes CDR1 MDHEN and CDR2 SYDVKM. CDR3 size: 11 residues. The CDR3, as DNA: TGTGCCAGCAGTTCGGGACAGGGACTGTTTTTT. Translation: CASSSGQGLFF.

This clonotype was detected only a few times. The gene calls are TRBV9 and TRBJ2-2; D unclear. Germline V CDR1 and CDR2: SGDLS, YYNGEE. The CDR3 totals 11 residues. The V and J ends lost 7 bases and 8 bases respectively, with 9 bases between them. The DNA for the CDR3 is TGTGCCAGCGGGGAATGGGGGGAGCTGTTTTTT. This gives the protein CASGEWGELFF.

This clonotype has a count of ten or more. This sequence joins TRBV7-2 and TRBJ2-1, with D perhaps TRBD2 (7 bases). The length of the CDR3 is 16 residues. CDR1 and CDR2 from the germline V gene are SGHTA and FQGNSA. The V and J ends lost 0 bases and 2 bases respectively, with 11 bases between them. The CDR3 spells CASSLALGGAYNEQFF. As DNA, the CDR3 is TGTGCCAGCAGCTTAGCGTTAGGGGGGGCCTACAATGAGCAGTTCTTC.

This clonotype has a count of ten or more. This chain links TRBV29-1 with TRBJ2-7, with a tentative D call TRBD1 (6 bases). The CDR3 sequence is 14 residues long. V was clipped by 4 bases and J by 2 bases, with 15 bases between them. CDR1 is SQVTM and CDR2 is ANQGSEA in the germline V gene. The CDR3 region has the DNA TGCAGCGTTGTAGTTCGACAGGCCGCCTACGAGCAGTACTTC. This translates into CSVVVRQAAYEQYF.

This clonotype was recorded a few times. This sequence joins TRBV27 and TRBJ1-1; D possibly corresponds to TRBD1 (5 bases). V lost 7 bases and J lost 0, with 15 bases in between. The germline V gene encodes CDR1 MNHEY and CDR2 SMNVEV (reference sequence). The CDR3 covers 15 residues. CDR3 sequence (DNA): TGTGCCAGCATTCTTTCCAGGGTAATGAACACTGAAGCTTTCTTT. Its protein is CASILSRVMNTEAFF.

The chain uses TRBV7-2 and TRBJ2-3; D gene uncertain. Germline V gene sequence: CDR1 SGHTA, CDR2 FQGNSA. V was cut by 7 bases and J by 2 bases, with 16 bases left in between. The CDR3 covers 15 residues. The CDR3 here is CASNSYGFITDTQYF. The CDR3 bases are TGTGCCAGCAACAGCTACGGTTTCATCACAGATACGCAGTATTTT. The complete variable domain, with remaining parts taken from reference TRBV7-2 and TRBJ2-3, reads GAGVSQSPSNKVTEKGKDVELRCDPISGHTALYWYRQSLGQGLEFLIYFQGNSAPDKSGLPSDRFSAERTGGSVSTLTIQRTQQEDSAVYLCASNSYGFITDTQYFGPGTRLTVL.

J is TRBJ2-3 and V is TRBV19; no reliable D call. Between the trimmed V and J ends, which lost 8 bases and 2 bases, there was a span of 11 bases. The CDR3 contains 13 residues. Germline V gene sequence: CDR1 LNHDA, CDR2 SQIVND (reference sequence). CDR3 sequence: CASRPWDTDTQYF. In nucleotides, the CDR3 is TGTGCCAGTCGGCCCTGGGACACAGATACGCAGTATTTT.

This clonotype was observed a few times. The rearrangement uses TRBV2 and TRBJ2-5; D is undetermined. Germline CDR1 reads SNHLY; CDR2 reads FYNNEI. The CDR3 is 13 amino acids. The V end lost 4 bases, the J end lost 8 bases, and 14 bases lay between the germline ends. The CDR3 is CASSAVEGLTQYF. For the CDR3, the DNA is TGTGCCAGCAGTGCGGTGGAAGGGTTAACCCAGTACTTC.